Listed here are 4 T cell receptor beta chains from one sample, sequenced in a study of cytotoxic CD8 clonotypes in ibrutinib-treated CLL. Data came from immunoSEQ multiplex PCR; TCRdb stores just in-frame clones and leaves some out. This sample has some 17,000 clones, with about 80% found just once. The material sequenced was PBMCs, taken before ibrutinib treatment. All receptors derive from a human donor with chronic lymphocytic leukemia.

The rearrangement joins TRBV2 to TRBJ1-1; weak D call: TRBD1 (5 bases). The CDR3 extends over 13 amino acids. With 7 bases removed from V and 3 bases from J, the gap between germline ends came to 12 bases. Germline assignment: CDR1 SNHLY and CDR2 FYNNEI. CDR3 in DNA: TGTGCCAGCATTTGGGACCGATACACTGAAGCTTTCTTT. Translation: CASIWDRYTEAFF.

The CDR3 region has the DNA TGTGCCAGTAGTATACCTACCGGGACAGGGGGCTTTCAGCCCCAGCATTTT. It encodes CASSIPTGTGGFQPQHF. V is TRBV19 and J is TRBJ1-5, with 12 bases lining up with TRBD1. J was trimmed by 6 bases and V by 2 bases; bases with no gene match: 8. Germline V gene data show CDR1 as LNHDA and CDR2 as SQIVND (reference sequence). This CDR3 contains 17 residues.

V gene TRBV28 combines with J gene TRBJ2-7; TRBD2 is a possible D gene (5 bases). The CDR3 totals 13 residues. CDR1 and CDR2 from the germline V gene are MDHEN and SYDVKM. V was trimmed by 8 bases and J by 0 bases, leaving 11 bases between them. CDR3 in DNA: TGTGCCAGCGGCTTAGGAGGCTCCTACGAGCAGTACTTC. It is translated as CASGLGGSYEQYF.

V is TRBV29-1 and J is TRBJ2-5; no firm D call. CDR1 is SQVTM, CDR2 ANQGSEA, per germline. The CDR3 totals 10 residues. Deletions cut 5 bases from V and 5 bases from J, with 6 bases between. DNA for the CDR3: TGCAGCGTTTACCGGGAGACCCAGTACTTC. Protein product: CSVYRETQYF.